This TCR beta chain was profiled in a study of cytomegalovirus exposure and HLA in healthy donors. Across the whole study: HLA-typed donors were the source of some 85 million unique TCRs, which an early data release held.

Primers for the PCR totalled 60 Vbeta and 13 Jbeta. The table came from immunoSEQ multiplex PCR; TCRdb's copy has only in-frame clones and leaves some out. The table has some 190,000 clones, approximately 80% seen once. The receptor was derived from a girl aged 10 to 17 in good health and CMV-seropositive. Sequencing used PBMCs.

Here the CDR3 reads CASSGWTGGPLALQETQYF. The CDR3, as DNA: TGTGCCAGCAGCGGCTGGACAGGGGGACCATTGGCCCTCCAAGAGACCCAGTACTTC. The chain couples TRBV7-2 to TRBJ2-5; TRBD1 agrees at 10 bases. The CDR3 has 19 amino acids. Germline CDR1 is SGHTA and CDR2 is FQGNSA. The V gene end was trimmed by 5 bases and the J gene end by 1 base; junction bases not matched to a gene: 16.